This T cell receptor beta chain originates from a study of Graves' ophthalmopathy and Graves' hyperthyroidism. Study-wide results and caveats: Its predictions of ophthalmopathy progression gave the model over 65% sensitivity and 72% to 85% specificity.

Other autoimmune diseases, uncontrolled infections, pregnancy or lactation excluded patients from enrollment. As diagnostic evidence, clinical symptoms, serum thyroxine, TRAb, thyroid ultrasound and orbital computed tomography were relied upon. The V gene's germline CDR1 is MGHDK and CDR2 SYGVNS. The CDR3 extends over 16 amino acids. V was clipped by 1 base and J by 5 bases; unmatched bases: 5. Amplification from RNA transcripts yielded the TCR beta CDR3 regions. HTBI primers served in a first-round RT-PCR, which a second-round multiplex PCR followed. TCRdb fed the multiplex PCR reads into MiXCR, producing one record per CDR3 protein. This sample yields approximately 500,000 distinct CDR3 sequences, of which around 15% are seen a single time; over 7.5% belongs to the top ten. This clonotype has just a few counts. The antigen is undetermined.

Input material: blood. The chain uses TRBV25-1 and TRBJ2-5, with 12 bases identical to TRBD1. This TCR was recovered from a woman aged 30 to 39 with Graves' ophthalmopathy. The DNA of the CDR3 is TGTGCCAGCAGTGAATCCGGGACAGGGGGCGGGGAGACCCAGTACTTC. Encoded protein: CASSESGTGGGETQYF.